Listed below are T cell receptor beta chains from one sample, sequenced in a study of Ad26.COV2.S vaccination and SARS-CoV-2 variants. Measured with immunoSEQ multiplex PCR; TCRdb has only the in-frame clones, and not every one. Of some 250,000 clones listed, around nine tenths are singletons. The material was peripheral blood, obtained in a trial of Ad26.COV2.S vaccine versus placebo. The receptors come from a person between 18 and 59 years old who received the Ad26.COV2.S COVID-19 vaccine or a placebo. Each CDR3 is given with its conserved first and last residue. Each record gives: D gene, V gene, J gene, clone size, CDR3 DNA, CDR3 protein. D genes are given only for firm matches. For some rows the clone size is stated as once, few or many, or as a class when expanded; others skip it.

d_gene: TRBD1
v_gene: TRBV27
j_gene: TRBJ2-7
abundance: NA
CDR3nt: TGTGCCAGCAGTCTCAGGGACAGCTACGAGCAGTACTTC
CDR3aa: CASSLRDSYEQYF

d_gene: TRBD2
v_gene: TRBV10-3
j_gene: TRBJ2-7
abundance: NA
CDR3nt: TGTGCCATGACTAGCGGGAGACGCGAGCAGTACTTC
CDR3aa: CAMTSGRREQYF

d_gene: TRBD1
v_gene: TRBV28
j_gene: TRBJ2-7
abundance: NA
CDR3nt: TGTGCCAGCAGTCCAAATCAGGGGGTCATAACCTACGAGCAGTACTTC
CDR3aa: CASSPNQGVITYEQYF

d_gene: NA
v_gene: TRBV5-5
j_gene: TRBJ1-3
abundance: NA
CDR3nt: TGTGCCAGCAGCTGGACGACCTACTCTGGAAACACCATATATTTT
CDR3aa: CASSWTTYSGNTIYF

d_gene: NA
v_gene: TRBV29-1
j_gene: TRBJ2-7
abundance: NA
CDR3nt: TGCAGCGTCGAACTATTCTACGAGCAGTACTTC
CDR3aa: CSVELFYEQYF

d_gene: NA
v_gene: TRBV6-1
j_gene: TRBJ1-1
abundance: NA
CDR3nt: TGTGCCAGCAGTGAGCGCCGGGGGACACATCACACTGAAGCTTTCTTT
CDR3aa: CASSERRGTHHTEAFF

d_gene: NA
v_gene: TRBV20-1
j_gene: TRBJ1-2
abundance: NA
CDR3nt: TGCAGTGCTGTGAGGAATGGCTACACCTTC
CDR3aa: CSAVRNGYTF

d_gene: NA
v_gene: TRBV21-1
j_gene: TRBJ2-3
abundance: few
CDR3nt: TGTGCCAGCAGCATGGTAGATAGCACAGATACGCAGTATTTT
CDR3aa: CASSMVDSTDTQYF

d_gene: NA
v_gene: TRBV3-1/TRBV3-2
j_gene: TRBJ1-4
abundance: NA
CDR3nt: TGTGCCAGCAGCCAAGGAGGAGAAAAACTGTTTTTT
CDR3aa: CASSQGGEKLFF

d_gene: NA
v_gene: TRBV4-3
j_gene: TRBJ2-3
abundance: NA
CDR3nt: TGCGCCAGCAGCCAAGACCTTAGTAAGGGATCAGATACGCAGTATTTT
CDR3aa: CASSQDLSKGSDTQYF

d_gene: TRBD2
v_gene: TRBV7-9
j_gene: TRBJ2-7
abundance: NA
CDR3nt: TGTGCCAGCAGCTCGACTAGCGGCTACGAGCAGTACTTC
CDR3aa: CASSSTSGYEQYF

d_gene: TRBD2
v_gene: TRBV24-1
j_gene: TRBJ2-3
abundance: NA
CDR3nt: TGTGCCACCAGTGAGGCAGGGGCCAGCGGGGGCGCCGGAGATACGCAGTATTTT
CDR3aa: CATSEAGASGGAGDTQYF

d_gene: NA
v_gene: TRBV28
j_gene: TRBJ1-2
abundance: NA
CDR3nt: TGTGCCAGCAGCAGGGATAACTATGGCTACACCTTC
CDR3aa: CASSRDNYGYTF

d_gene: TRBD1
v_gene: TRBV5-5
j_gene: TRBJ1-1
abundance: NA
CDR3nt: TGTGCCAGCAGCTGGACCGGGACAGTGAACACTGAAGCTTTCTTT
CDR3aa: CASSWTGTVNTEAFF

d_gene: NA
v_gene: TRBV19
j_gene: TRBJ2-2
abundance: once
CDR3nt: TGTGCCAGTAGTGTGGGGGCCGGGGAGCTGTTTTTT
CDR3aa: CASSVGAGELFF

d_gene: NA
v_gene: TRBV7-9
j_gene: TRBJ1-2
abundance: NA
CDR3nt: TGTGCCAGCAGCTTAACCACAGGAATAAATGGCTACACCTTC
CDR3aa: CASSLTTGINGYTF

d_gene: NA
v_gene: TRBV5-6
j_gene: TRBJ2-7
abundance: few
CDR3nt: TGTGCCAGCAGCTTCGGTCCGGGCCCCTCCTACGAGCAGTACTTC
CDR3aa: CASSFGPGPSYEQYF

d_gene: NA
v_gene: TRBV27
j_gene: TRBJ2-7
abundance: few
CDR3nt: TGTGCCAGCAGCGCCGCCACGGGTGAGCAGTACTTC
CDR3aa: CASSAATGEQYF

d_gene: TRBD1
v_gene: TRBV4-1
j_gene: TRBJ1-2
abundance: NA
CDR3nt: TGCGCCAGCAGCCGCACACAGGGGCCAGATGGCTACACCTTC
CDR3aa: CASSRTQGPDGYTF

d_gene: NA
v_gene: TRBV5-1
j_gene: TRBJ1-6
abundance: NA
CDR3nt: TGCGCCAGCAGCTGGGAGGGGGATAATTCACCCCTCCACTTT
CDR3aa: CASSWEGDNSPLHF

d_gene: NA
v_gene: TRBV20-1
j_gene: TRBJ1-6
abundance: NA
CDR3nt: TGCAGTGCTAGTCAACAGGGATACCGTTTTAATTCACCCCTCCACTTT
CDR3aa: CSASQQGYRFNSPLHF

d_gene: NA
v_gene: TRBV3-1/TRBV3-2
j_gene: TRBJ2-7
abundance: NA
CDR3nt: TGTGCCAGCAGCCAAGCTCCGGACACATTTGTCTCCTACGAGCAGTACTTC
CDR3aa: CASSQAPDTFVSYEQYF

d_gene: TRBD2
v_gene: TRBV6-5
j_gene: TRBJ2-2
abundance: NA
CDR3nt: TGTGCCAGCAACACGGGACTAGCGGGGACCGGGGAGCTGTTTTTT
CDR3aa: CASNTGLAGTGELFF

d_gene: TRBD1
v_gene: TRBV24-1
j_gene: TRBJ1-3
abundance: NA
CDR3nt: TGTGCCACCAGTGATAACGACAGGGGGCGAAACACCATATATTTT
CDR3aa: CATSDNDRGRNTIYF

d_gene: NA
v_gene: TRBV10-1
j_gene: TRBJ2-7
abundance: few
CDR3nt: TGCGCCAGCAGTGTTCCCGGGGAAACATCTTCCTACGAGCAGTACTTC
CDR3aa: CASSVPGETSSYEQYF

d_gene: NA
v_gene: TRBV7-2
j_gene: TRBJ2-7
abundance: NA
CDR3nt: TGTGCCAGCAGCTTAGTTTATCCCAGGCAGGGGGGTTACGAGCAGTACTTC
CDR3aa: CASSLVYPRQGGYEQYF

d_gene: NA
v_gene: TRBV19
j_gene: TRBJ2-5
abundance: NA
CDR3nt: TGTGCCAGTAGCGCCCCTGACTACAAAGAGACCCAGTACTTC
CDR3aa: CASSAPDYKETQYF

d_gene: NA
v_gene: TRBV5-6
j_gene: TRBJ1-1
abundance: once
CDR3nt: TGTGCCAGCAGCTCCGTACAGGGTGGCACTGAAGCTTTCTTT
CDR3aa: CASSSVQGGTEAFF

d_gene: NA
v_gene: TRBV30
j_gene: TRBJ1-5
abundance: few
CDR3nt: TGTGCCTGGAGTGCAACCGGAAATCAGCCCCAGCATTTT
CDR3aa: CAWSATGNQPQHF

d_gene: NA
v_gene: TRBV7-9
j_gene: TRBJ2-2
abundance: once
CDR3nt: TGTGCCAGCAGCGCCGGGGGCAGGGAAAACACCGGGGAGCTGTTTTTT
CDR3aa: CASSAGGRENTGELFF

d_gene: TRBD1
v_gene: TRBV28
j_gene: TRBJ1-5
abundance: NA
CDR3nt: TGTGCCAGCAGTTTTAATGCAGGGGGCCTCGGTCAGCCCCAGCATTTT
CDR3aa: CASSFNAGGLGQPQHF

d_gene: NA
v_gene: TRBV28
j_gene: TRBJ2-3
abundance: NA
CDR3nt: TGTGCCAGCAGCCCCGCGGTAGGAAGGGGCACAGATACGCAGTATTTT
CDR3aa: CASSPAVGRGTDTQYF

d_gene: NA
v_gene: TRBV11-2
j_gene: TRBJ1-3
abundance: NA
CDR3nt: TGTGCCAGCAGCCCCACAGGGAGCTCTGGAAACACCATATATTTT
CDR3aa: CASSPTGSSGNTIYF

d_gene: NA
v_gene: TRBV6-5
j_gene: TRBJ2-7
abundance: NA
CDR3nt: TGTGCCAGCAGTTCGCTGGGAAGGGGCTACGAGCAGTACTTC
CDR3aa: CASSSLGRGYEQYF

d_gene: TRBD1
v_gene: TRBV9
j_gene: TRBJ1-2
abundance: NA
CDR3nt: TGTGCCAGCAGCGTAGCTCCGGGACAGAATAACTATGGCTACACCTTC
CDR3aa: CASSVAPGQNNYGYTF

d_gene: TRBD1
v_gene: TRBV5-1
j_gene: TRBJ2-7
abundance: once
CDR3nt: TGCGCCAGCAGCTGGACAGGGGGGACGAACGAGCAGTACTTC
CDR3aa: CASSWTGGTNEQYF

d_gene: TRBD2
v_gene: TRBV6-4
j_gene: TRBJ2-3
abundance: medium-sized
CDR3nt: TGTGCCAGCAGTGACTCTGGCGGGGGAGCAGATACGCAGTATTTT
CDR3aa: CASSDSGGGADTQYF

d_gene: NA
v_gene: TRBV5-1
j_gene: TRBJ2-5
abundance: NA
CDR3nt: TGCGCCAGCAGCTCTGACCAATCCGGGGAGACCCAGTACTTC
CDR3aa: CASSSDQSGETQYF

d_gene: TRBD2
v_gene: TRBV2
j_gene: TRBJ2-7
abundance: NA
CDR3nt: TGTGCCAGCAACATGGCGGGGGTGGACGAGCAGTACTTC
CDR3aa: CASNMAGVDEQYF

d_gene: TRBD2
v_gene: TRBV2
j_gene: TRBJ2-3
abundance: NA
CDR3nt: TGTGCCAGCAGGACTAGCGTCACAGATACGCAGTATTTT
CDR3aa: CASRTSVTDTQYF

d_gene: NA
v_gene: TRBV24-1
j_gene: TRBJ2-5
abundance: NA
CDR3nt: TGTGCCACCAGTGAAGGCGGCAGGGGACAAGAGACCCAGTACTTC
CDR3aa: CATSEGGRGQETQYF

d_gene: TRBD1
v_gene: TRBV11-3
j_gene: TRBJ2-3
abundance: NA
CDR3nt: TGTGCCAGCAGCGCTGGACAGGGTCCAGATACGCAGTATTTT
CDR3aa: CASSAGQGPDTQYF

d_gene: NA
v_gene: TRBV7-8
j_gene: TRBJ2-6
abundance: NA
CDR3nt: TGTGCCAGCAGCCTAGGGGCAGGGGCCAACGTCCTGACTTTC
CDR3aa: CASSLGAGANVLTF

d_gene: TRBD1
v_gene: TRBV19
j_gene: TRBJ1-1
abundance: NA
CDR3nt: TGTGCCAGTAGTATAGGTTCACAGGGGGCCCGGACTGAAGCTTTCTTT
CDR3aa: CASSIGSQGARTEAFF

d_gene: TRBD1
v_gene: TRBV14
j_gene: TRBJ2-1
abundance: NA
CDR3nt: TGTGCCAGCAGCTCACAGGGGACCTACAATGAGCAGTTCTTC
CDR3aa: CASSSQGTYNEQFF

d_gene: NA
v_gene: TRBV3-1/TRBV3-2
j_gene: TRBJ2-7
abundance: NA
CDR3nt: TGTGCCAGCAGCCAAGACGTGCTGGGATACGAGCAGTACTTC
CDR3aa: CASSQDVLGYEQYF

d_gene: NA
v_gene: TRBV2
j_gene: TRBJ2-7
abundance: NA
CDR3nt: TGTGCCAGCAGTGAATTGGTCCATTCCTACGAGCAGTACTTC
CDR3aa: CASSELVHSYEQYF

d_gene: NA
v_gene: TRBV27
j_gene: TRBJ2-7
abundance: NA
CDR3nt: TGTGCCAGCAGTTTATCGTTGGGGGGTGCTTTGTACGAGCAGTACTTC
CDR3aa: CASSLSLGGALYEQYF

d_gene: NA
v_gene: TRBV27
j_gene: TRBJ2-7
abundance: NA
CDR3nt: TGTGCCAGCGGCTACGAGCAGTACTTC
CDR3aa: CASGYEQYF

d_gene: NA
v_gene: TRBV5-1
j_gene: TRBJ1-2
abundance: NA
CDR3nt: TGCGCCAGCAGCTTAAGCTTTGCTAACTATGGCTACACCTTC
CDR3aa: CASSLSFANYGYTF

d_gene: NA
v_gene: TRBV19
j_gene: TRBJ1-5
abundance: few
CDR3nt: TGTGCCAGTAGTTACACCGACCGGAGCAATCAGCCCCAGCATTTT
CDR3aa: CASSYTDRSNQPQHF

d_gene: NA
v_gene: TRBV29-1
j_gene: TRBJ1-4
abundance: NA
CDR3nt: TGCAGCGCCGGGGAGTCTGAAAAACTGTTTTTT
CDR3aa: CSAGESEKLFF

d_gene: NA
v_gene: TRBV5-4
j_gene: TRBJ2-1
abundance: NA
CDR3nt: TGTGCCAGCAGCTCCCACAATGAGCAGTTCTTC
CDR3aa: CASSSHNEQFF